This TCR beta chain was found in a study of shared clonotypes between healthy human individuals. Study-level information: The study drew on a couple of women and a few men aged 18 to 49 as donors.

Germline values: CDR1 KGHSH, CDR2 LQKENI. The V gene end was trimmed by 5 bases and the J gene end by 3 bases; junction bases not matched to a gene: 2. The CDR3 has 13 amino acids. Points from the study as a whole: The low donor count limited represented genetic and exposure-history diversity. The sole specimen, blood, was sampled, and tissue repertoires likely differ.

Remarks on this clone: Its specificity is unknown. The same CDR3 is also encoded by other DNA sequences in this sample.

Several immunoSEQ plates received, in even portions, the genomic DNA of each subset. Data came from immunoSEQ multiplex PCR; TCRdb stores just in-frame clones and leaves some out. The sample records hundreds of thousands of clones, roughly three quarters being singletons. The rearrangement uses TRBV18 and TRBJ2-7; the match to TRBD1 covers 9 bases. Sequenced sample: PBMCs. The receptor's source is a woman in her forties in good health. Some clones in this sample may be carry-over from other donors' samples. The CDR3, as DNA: TGTGCCAGCTCAAGGGACAGGGACTACGAGCAGTACTTC. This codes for CASSRDRDYEQYF.